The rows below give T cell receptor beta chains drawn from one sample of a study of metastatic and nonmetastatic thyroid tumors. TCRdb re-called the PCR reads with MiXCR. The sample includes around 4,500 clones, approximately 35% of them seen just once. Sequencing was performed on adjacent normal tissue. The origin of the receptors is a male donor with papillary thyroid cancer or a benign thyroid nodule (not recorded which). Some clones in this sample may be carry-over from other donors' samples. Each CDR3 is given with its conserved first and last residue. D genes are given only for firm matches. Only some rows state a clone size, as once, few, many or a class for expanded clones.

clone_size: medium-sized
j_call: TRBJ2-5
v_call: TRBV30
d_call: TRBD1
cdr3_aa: CAWSGLRTGQETQYF
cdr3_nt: TGTGCCTGGAGTGGTCTCCGGACAGGTCAAGAGACCCAGTACTTC

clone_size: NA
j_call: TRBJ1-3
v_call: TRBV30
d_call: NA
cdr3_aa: CAWRGQVSGSTIYF
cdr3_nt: TGTGCCTGGAGGGGCCAGGTATCTGGAAGCACCATATATTTT

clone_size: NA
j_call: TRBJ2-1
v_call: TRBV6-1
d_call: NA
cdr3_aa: CAAADTCGHEQFF
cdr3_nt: TGTGCCGCAGCTGATACATGTGGCCATGAGCAGTTCTTC

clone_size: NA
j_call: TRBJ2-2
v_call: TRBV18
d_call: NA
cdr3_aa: CASSPQDTGELFF
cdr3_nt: TGTGCCAGCTCACCACAGGACACCGGGGAGCTGTTTTTT

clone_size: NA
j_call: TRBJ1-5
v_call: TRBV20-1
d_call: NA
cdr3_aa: CSARRTGKGPNQPQHF
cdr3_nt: TGCAGTGCCCGACGCACGGGTAAAGGGCCCAATCAGCCCCAGCATTTT

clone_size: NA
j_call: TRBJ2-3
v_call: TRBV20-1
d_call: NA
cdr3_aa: CSATTNGISTDTQYF
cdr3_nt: TGCAGTGCTACCACCAATGGCATTAGCACAGATACGCAGTATTTT

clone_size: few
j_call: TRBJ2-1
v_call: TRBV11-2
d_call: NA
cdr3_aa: CASSLGRGGSSYNEQFF
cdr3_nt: TGTGCCAGCAGCTTAGGAAGGGGGGGGAGCTCCTACAATGAGCAGTTCTTC

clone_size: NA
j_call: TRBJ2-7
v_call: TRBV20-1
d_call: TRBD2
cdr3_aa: CSARDGRASGSYEQYF
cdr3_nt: TGCAGTGCTAGAGATGGCCGGGCTAGCGGTTCCTACGAGCAGTACTTC

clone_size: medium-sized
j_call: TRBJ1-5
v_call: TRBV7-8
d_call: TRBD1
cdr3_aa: CASSLGQGNQPQHF
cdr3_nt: TGTGCCAGCAGCTTGGGACAGGGCAATCAGCCCCAGCATTTT

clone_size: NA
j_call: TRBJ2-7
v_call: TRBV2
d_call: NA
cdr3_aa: CASSLAMGGRKYEQYF
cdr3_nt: TGTGCCAGCAGTTTAGCCATGGGGGGGCGTAAGTACGAGCAGTACTTC

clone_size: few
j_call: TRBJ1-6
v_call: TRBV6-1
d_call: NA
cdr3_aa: CASSELGGNSPLHF
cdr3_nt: TGTGCCAGCAGTGAACTCGGGGGTAATTCACCCCTCCACTTT

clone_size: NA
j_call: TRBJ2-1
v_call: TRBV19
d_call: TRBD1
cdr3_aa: CASKYGQGAYNEQFF
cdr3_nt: TGTGCCAGTAAATACGGACAGGGGGCTTACAATGAGCAGTTCTTC

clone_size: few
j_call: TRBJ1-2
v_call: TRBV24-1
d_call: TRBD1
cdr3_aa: CATSEGTESGYTF
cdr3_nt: TGTGCCACCAGTGAAGGGACAGAGAGTGGCTACACCTTC

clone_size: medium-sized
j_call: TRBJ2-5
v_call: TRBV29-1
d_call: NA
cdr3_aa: CSVDNYRQETQYF
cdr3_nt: TGCAGCGTTGATAATTACAGGCAAGAGACCCAGTACTTC

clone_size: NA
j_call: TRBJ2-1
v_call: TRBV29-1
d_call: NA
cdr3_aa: CSVRRDGNEQFF
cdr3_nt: TGCAGCGTCAGACGGGATGGGAATGAGCAGTTCTTC

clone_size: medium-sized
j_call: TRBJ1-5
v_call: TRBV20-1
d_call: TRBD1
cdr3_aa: CSAPGPGTGVNQPQHF
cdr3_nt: TGCAGTGCTCCTGGTCCCGGGACAGGGGTTAATCAGCCCCAGCATTTT

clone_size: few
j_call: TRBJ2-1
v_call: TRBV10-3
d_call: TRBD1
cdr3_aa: CAISPGQGASYNEQFF
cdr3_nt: TGTGCCATCAGTCCGGGACAGGGGGCCTCCTACAATGAGCAGTTCTTC

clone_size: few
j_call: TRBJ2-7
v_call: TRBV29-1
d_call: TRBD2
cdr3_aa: CSVHRAGAMGEQYF
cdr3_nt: TGCAGCGTTCACCGTGCGGGAGCCATGGGCGAGCAGTACTTC

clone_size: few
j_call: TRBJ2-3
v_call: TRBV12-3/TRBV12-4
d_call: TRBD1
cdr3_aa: CASSFQIGTGLGDTQYF
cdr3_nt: TGTGCCAGCAGTTTCCAGATCGGGACAGGCCTTGGGGATACGCAGTATTTT

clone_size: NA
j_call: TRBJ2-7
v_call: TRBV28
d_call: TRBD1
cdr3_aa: CASSSYRGRAYEQYF
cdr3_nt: TGTGCCAGCAGTTCCTACAGGGGTAGGGCCTACGAGCAGTACTTC

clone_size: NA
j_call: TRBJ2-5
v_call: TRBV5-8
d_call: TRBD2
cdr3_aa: CASSLGLASSETQYF
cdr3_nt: TGTGCCAGCAGCCTCGGACTAGCCAGTTCGGAGACCCAGTACTTC

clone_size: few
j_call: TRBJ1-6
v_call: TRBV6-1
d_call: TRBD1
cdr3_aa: CAIQQGDHSPLHF
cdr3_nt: TGTGCCATACAGCAGGGGGATCATTCACCCCTCCACTTT

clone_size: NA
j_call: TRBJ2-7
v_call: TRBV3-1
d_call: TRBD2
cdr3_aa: CASSQRTSGVYEQYF
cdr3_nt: TGTGCCAGCAGCCAAAGGACTAGCGGTGTCTACGAGCAGTACTTC

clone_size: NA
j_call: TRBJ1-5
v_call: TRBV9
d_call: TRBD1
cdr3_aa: CASSVSGGRNQPQHF
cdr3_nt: TGTGCCAGCAGCGTATCAGGGGGCCGTAATCAGCCCCAGCATTTT

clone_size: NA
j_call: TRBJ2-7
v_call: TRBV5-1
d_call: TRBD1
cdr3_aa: CASSPWDRSYEQYF
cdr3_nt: TGCGCCAGCAGCCCCTGGGACAGGTCCTACGAGCAGTACTTC

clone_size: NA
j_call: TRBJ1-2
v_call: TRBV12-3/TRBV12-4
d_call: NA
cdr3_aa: CASSLTVYGYTF
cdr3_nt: TGTGCCAGCAGTTTAACAGTCTATGGCTACACCTTC

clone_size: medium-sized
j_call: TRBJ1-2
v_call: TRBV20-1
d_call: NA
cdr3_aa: CSANHRGIFDGYTF
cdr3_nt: TGCAGTGCCAACCACCGGGGGATCTTTGATGGCTACACCTTC

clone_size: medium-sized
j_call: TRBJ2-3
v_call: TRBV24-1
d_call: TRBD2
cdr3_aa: CATSDPGTKIGVQYF
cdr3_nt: TGTGCCACCAGTGACCCCGGGACTAAGATCGGTGTGCAGTATTTT

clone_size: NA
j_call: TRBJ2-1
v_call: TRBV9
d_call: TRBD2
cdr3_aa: CASSSRTSEIRNEQFF
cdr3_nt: TGTGCCAGCAGCTCTCGGACTAGCGAGATTCGCAATGAGCAGTTCTTC

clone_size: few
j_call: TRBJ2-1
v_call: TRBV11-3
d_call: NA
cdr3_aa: CASSLGNYNEQFF
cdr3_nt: TGTGCCAGCAGCTTAGGGAATTACAATGAGCAGTTCTTC

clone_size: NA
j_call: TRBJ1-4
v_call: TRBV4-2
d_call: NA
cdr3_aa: CASSQEGQVGEKLFF
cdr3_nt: TGTGCCAGCAGCCAAGAGGGGCAAGTGGGGGAAAAACTGTTTTTT

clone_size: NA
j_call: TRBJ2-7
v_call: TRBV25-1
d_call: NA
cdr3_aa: CASSESPRTYEQYF
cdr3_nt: TGTGCCAGCAGTGAATCCCCCCGTACCTACGAGCAGTACTTC

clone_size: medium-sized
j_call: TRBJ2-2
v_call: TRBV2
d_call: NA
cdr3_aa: CASSVALTGELFF
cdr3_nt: TGTGCCAGCAGTGTAGCCTTAACCGGGGAGCTGTTTTTT

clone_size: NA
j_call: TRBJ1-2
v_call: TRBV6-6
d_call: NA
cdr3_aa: CASSYSGVTGYGYTF
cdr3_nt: TGTGCCAGCAGTTACTCGGGGGTAACTGGCTATGGCTACACCTTC

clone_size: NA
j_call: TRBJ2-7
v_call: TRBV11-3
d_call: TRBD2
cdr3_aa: CASSPVAGAYEQYF
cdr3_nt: TGTGCCAGCAGCCCAGTGGCGGGAGCCTACGAGCAGTACTTC

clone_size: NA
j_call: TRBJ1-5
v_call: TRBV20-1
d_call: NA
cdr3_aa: CSAEQSYSNQPQHF
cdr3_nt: TGCAGTGCTGAACAGAGTTATAGCAATCAGCCCCAGCATTTT

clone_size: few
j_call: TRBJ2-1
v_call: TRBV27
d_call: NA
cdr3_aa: CASSLGGFGEQFF
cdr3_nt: TGTGCCAGCAGCCTTGGGGGGTTTGGTGAGCAGTTCTTC

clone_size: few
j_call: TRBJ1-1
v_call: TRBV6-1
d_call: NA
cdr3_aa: CASRTRGGENTEAFF
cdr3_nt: TGTGCCAGCAGGACCAGGGGAGGGGAAAACACTGAAGCTTTCTTT

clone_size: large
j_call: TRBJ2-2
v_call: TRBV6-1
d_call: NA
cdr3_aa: CASKQGAGGDTGELFF
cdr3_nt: TGTGCCAGCAAACAGGGGGCGGGAGGGGACACCGGGGAGCTGTTTTTT

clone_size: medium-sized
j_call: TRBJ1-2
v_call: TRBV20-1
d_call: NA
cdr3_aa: CSARGGRGYGYTF
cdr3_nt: TGCAGTGCTAGAGGGGGCCGGGGCTATGGCTACACCTTC